These 23 T cell receptor beta chains came from one sample sequenced in a study of T cells in Graves' hyperthyroidism and ophthalmopathy. Authors of the study amplified TCR beta CDR3 regions from RNA transcripts. The HTBI primer set served for first-round RT-PCR of the TCR CDR3. One entry per CDR3 protein, called by TCRdb with MiXCR from the multiplex PCR reads. The repertoire holds approximately 590,000 distinct CDR3 sequences, with 15% to 17% as singletons. The sequenced sample was blood. The receptors were sampled from a woman aged 25-40 years with Graves' hyperthyroidism.

This chain links TRBV7-9 with TRBJ2-1; D may correspond to TRBD1 or TRBD2 (6 bases each). The V end was cut by 1 base, the J end by 8 bases, with 15 bases between. The CDR3 length is 15 residues. Germline V lookup: CDR1 SEHNR, CDR2 FQNEAQ (reference sequence). The CDR3: CASSLEGGGGDEQFF. The DNA of the CDR3 is TGTGCCAGCAGCTTAGAGGGGGGAGGAGGGGATGAGCAGTTCTTC.

This clonotype appeared many times. V usage is TRBV20-1 and J usage is TRBJ2-7, with 7 bases aligning to TRBD1. In germline, CDR1 is DFQATT, CDR2 SNEGSKA (reference sequence). The CDR3 is 10 amino acids. V lost 6 bases, J lost 9 bases, and 5 bases stayed unmatched. The CDR3, as DNA: TGCAGTGCAGAGGACAGGTTGCAGTACTTC. Translated: CSAEDRLQYF.

This clonotype came up once. The DNA for the CDR3 is TGCGCCAGCAGCCAAGAGGTCTTGGAGGGACGATATGGCTACACCTTC. Protein product: CASSQEVLEGRYGYTF. The chain uses TRBV4-1 and TRBJ1-2; weak D call: TRBD1 (5 bases). In germline, CDR1 is MGHRA, CDR2 YSYEKL. V lost 0 bases and J 5 bases, leaving 16 bases between the germline ends. This CDR3 comprises 16 residues.

Ten or more counts support this clonotype. This rearrangement joins TRBV5-1 to TRBJ2-1; D gene uncertain. CDR3 length equals 14 residues. In germline, CDR1 is SGHRS, CDR2 YFSETQ. The ends were cut back, 4 bases at V and 2 bases at J, with 10 bases in the middle. In DNA form, the CDR3 reads TGCGCCAGCAGCAACGACGGAGCCTACAATGAGCAGTTCTTC. It yields the protein CASSNDGAYNEQFF.

This clonotype appeared many times. The chain employs TRBV29-1 and TRBJ2-3, with 7 positions matching TRBD2. CDR3 length: 14 amino acids. Looked up from germline, CDR1 is SQVTM and CDR2 is ANQGSEA. V gave up 4 bases and J gave up 2 bases; unmatched junction bases: 6. The CDR3 DNA reads as TGCAGCGTTGCCAGCGGGAAGTCCACAGATACGCAGTATTTT. Encoded protein: CSVASGKSTDTQYF.

The chain carries TRBV7-2 and TRBJ2-1; 10 bases agree with TRBD2. Germline V gene sequence: CDR1 SGHTA, CDR2 FQGNSA. The J segment lost 8 bases and the V segment lost 5 bases, leaving 6 bases of the junction unmatched. The CDR3 sequence is 14 residues long. Here the CDR3 DNA reads TGTGCCAGCAGCAAGCGACTAGCGGGCGATGAGCAGTTCTTC. This gives the protein CASSKRLAGDEQFF.

V is TRBV30 and J is TRBJ1-1; D is unclear. Germline-derived CDR1 and CDR2 are GTSNPN and SVGIG (reference sequence). The CDR3 is 13 residues long. The V end lost 0 bases, the J end lost 8 bases, and 13 bases lay between the germline ends. The CDR3 region has the DNA TGTGCCTGGAGTGTGGGTGGAGGTTACGAAGCTTTCTTT. Encoded protein: CAWSVGGGYEAFF.

In this sample, this clonotype turned up a few times. This chain joins TRBV27 and TRBJ2-7; 8 positions agree with TRBD1. Unmatched junction bases numbered 5, after V lost 6 bases and J lost 4 bases. The CDR3 is 13 residues long. Germline-derived CDR1 and CDR2 are MNHEY and SMNVEV (reference sequence). This CDR3 reads CASRHRGEYEQYF. CDR3 DNA: TGTGCCAGCAGGCACAGGGGGGAATACGAGCAGTACTTC.

Concerning this clonotype itself: A much larger clone lies a single base off, so this may be a read error. The V and J genes are TRBV6-1 and TRBJ2-4, with D possibly matching TRBD1 (5 bases). Trimming took 5 bases from V and 0 from J, leaving 8 bases between them. CDR1 MNHNS and CDR2 SASEGT come from the germline V gene. This CDR3 is 14 amino acids long. This CDR3 reads CASSTQVAKNIQYF. CDR3 in DNA: TGTGCCAGCAGTACACAGGTAGCCAAAAACATTCAGTACTTC.

The sample holds a few counts of this clonotype. V gene TRBV20-1 combines with J gene TRBJ1-2; D uncertain. In germline, CDR1 is DFQATT, CDR2 SNEGSKA (reference sequence). The CDR3 contains 13 residues. The V end lost 3 bases, the J end lost 2 bases, and 10 bases lay between the germline ends. The CDR3 DNA sequence: TGCAGTGCTAGTTCTGGGGAGAACTATGGCTACACCTTC. It translates to CSASSGENYGYTF.

The sample holds many counts of this clonotype. The chain combines TRBV3-1 with TRBJ1-3; 7 positions match TRBD1. Germline V gives CDR1 LGHDT, CDR2 YNNKEL (reference sequence). Germline trimming cut 4 bases from V and 0 bases from J; bases unmatched to any gene: 6. This CDR3 is built from 16 residues. The CDR3: CASSRGQESSGNTIYF. The DNA for the CDR3 is TGTGCCAGCAGCCGCGGACAGGAAAGCTCTGGAAACACCATATATTTT. The full variable domain, with the rest looked up from reference TRBV3-1 and TRBJ1-3, is DTAVSQTPKYLVTQMGNDKSIKCEQNLGHDTMYWYKQDSKKFLKIMFSYNNKELIINETVPNRFSPKSPDKAHLNLHINSLELGDSAVYFCASSRGQESSGNTIYFGEGSWLTVV.

There are a few counts of this clonotype. The J gene is TRBJ2-2, the V gene TRBV5-1, with D tentatively TRBD1 (6 bases). CDR1 SGHRS and CDR2 YFSETQ come from the germline V gene. This CDR3 is built from 14 residues. V dropped 5 bases and J dropped 5 bases, with 13 bases sitting between them. CDR3 sequence reads: CASRFYRETGELFF. CDR3 coding DNA: TGCGCCAGCAGGTTTTACAGGGAAACCGGGGAGCTGTTTTTT.

Many counts were recorded for this clonotype. The chain is built from TRBV20-1 and TRBJ1-2; D is possibly TRBD1 (6 bases). CDR3 length equals 13 residues. Trimming cost V 5 bases and J 4 bases, with 14 bases left between them. Germline V gene sequence: CDR1 DFQATT, CDR2 SNEGSKA (reference sequence). CDR3 in amino acids: CSAQPRDTYGYTF. Written as DNA, the CDR3 is TGCAGTGCTCAGCCTCGGGACACCTATGGCTACACCTTC.

This clonotype was counted at least ten times. The chain couples TRBV12-3 or TRBV12-4 to TRBJ1-3; no definite D call. This CDR3 comprises 15 residues. The ends were cut back, 5 bases at V and 0 bases at J, with 11 bases in the middle. The CDR3 reads CASSPRIYSGNTIYF. DNA of the CDR3: TGTGCCAGCAGTCCCCGAATCTACTCTGGAAACACCATATATTTT.

V usage is TRBV7-3 and J usage is TRBJ2-1; D might be TRBD1 or TRBD2, each matching 5 bases. Deletions cut 4 bases from V and 2 bases from J, with 12 bases between. Per the germline V gene, CDR1 is SGHTA and CDR2 is FQGTGA. The CDR3 runs to 15 residues. This chain's CDR3 is CASSSRDAPYNEQFF. In nucleotides, the CDR3 is TGTGCCAGCAGCTCCCGGGACGCGCCCTACAATGAGCAGTTCTTC.

This clonotype appeared many times. J is TRBJ2-7 and V is TRBV6-5, with 8 bases matching TRBD1. The CDR3 consists of 15 residues. The V gene's germline CDR1 is MNHEY and CDR2 SVGAGI. The J segment lost 3 bases and the V segment lost 2 bases, leaving 6 bases of the junction unmatched. The DNA for the CDR3 is TGTGCCAGCAGTTACACGGCAGGGGGCTACTACGAGCAGTACTTC. The encoded protein is CASSYTAGGYYEQYF.

This clonotype was recorded at least ten times. The V gene is TRBV28, the J gene TRBJ2-7, with D possibly being TRBD1 (5 bases). Germline CDR1 and CDR2: MDHEN and SYDVKM. V was clipped by 5 bases and J by 0 bases, with 14 bases between them. The CDR3 totals 15 residues. As DNA, the CDR3 is TGTGCCAGCAGTGCAGGGTCCTCCAGCTCCTACGAGCAGTACTTC. This gives the protein CASSAGSSSSYEQYF.

The chain combines TRBV20-1 with TRBJ2-1; 10 bases match TRBD1. The germline V gene has CDR1 DFQATT and CDR2 SNEGSKA (reference sequence). The CDR3 contains 13 residues. Trimming cost V 6 bases and J 9 bases; bases outside gene matches: 8. The CDR3: CSAGDRGRVEQFF. CDR3 sequence (DNA): TGCAGTGCAGGAGACAGGGGGCGCGTTGAGCAGTTCTTC.

At least ten counts were recorded for this clonotype. J is TRBJ2-5 and V is TRBV29-1, with D tentatively TRBD1 or TRBD2 (5 bases each). The CDR3 is made up of 15 amino acids. CDR1 and CDR2 (germline): SQVTM, ANQGSEA. V was pared by 4 bases and J by 0 bases, with 15 bases between. CDR3 in amino acids: CSVGDGNGDQETQYF. The DNA of the CDR3 is TGCAGCGTTGGGGACGGAAACGGGGACCAAGAGACCCAGTACTTC.

This clonotype has at least ten counts. The V call is TRBV6-2 or TRBV6-3, the J call TRBJ2-7; D may be TRBD2 (5 bases). CDR3 size: 12 residues. Germline CDR1 MNHEY, CDR2 SVGEGT. Trimming removed 8 bases at V and 6 bases at J, with 14 bases between. The CDR3 region has the DNA TGTGCCAGCGGCCCTAGCTCGTTCGAGCAGTACTTC. Translated, it gives CASGPSSFEQYF.

This clonotype was picked up a small number of times. This chain connects TRBV7-8 to TRBJ2-2; D might be TRBD1 (8 bases). CDR1 is SGHVS and CDR2 is FQNEAQ in the germline V gene. The CDR3 length is 15 residues. The V end lost 4 bases, the J end lost 5 bases, and 14 bases lay between the germline ends. The CDR3 nucleotides are TGTGCCAGCAGCTCTACAGGGGGGGATACCGGGGAGCTGTTTTTT. It yields the protein CASSSTGGDTGELFF.

This clonotype showed up just a few times. Just one base apart from a much larger clone, this may be a read error. This chain uses TRBV27 with TRBJ2-5; TRBD1 aligns across 7 bases. The CDR3 length is 15 residues. V shed 3 bases and J 0 bases; nucleotides not matched to a gene: 4. Germline V lookup: CDR1 MNHEY, CDR2 SMNVEV (reference sequence). The CDR3 loop reads CASSFSRGNQETQYF. CDR3 sequence (DNA): TGTGCCAGCAGTTTTTCCAGGGGGAACCAAGAGACCCAGTACTTC.

The genes are TRBV4-2 and TRBJ2-7; the match to TRBD2 covers 13 bases. V lost 0 bases, J lost 2 bases, and 1 base stayed unmatched. The CDR3 has 16 residues. Germline V lookup: CDR1 LGHNA, CDR2 YNFKEQ. DNA for the CDR3: TGTGCCAGCAGCCAAGAACTAGCGGGAGGGCCCTACGAGCAGTACTTC. Translated: CASSQELAGGPYEQYF.